This T cell receptor (beta chain) appears in the sequencing data of a study of blood T cell repertoires in COVID-19. Whole-study context: Spain, Italy and the United States supplied samples that represented acute and convalescent COVID-19. T cells, B-cell-depleted T cells, or PBMCs provided the cDNA or gDNA that served as material.

Cohorts were based on clinical histories the participants reported. Those designated as exposed participants met a COVID-19 case within 2 weeks before study entry. Here immunoSEQ multiplex PCR was the method, and the copy in TCRdb shows in-frame clones only, minus some. The sample lists about 370,000 clones, 80% to 95% occurring once. The CDR3 extends over 17 amino acids. J was trimmed by 7 bases and V by 2 bases; bases with no gene match: 12. Germline CDR1 reads LNHNV; CDR2 reads YYDKDF (reference sequence). Sequencing used PBMCs or T cells enriched from blood (not recorded which). This rearrangement joins TRBV15 to TRBJ2-1; TRBD2 matches 9 bases. This receptor was obtained from a woman aged 35 to 49 who had been exposed to COVID-19. The CDR3 reads CATSRTLDSGRWNEQFF. Written as DNA, the CDR3 is TGTGCCACCAGCAGAACCCTGGATAGCGGGAGATGGAATGAGCAGTTCTTC.